This TCR beta chain originates from a study of human T cells and chemical hapten exposure. In the study overall: Upper-back patches of 0.01% DPC were read at 6 days.

The sample's time point: patch test 3, about 24 weeks after DPC sensitization. Documented treatment: therapeutic diphenylcyclopropenone sensitization with weekly scalp DPC. From whole blood left unfractionated, total RNA was extracted. Via MiXCR, TCRdb re-called the RACE reads, giving one row per CDR3 protein. The top ten clones hold approximately 2.3% of a sample with 180,000 or so distinct CDR3 sequences, approximately 24% of them seen once. This CDR3 comprises 12 residues. Germline V gene sequence: CDR1 LNHDA, CDR2 SQIVND (reference sequence). V lost 4 bases to trimming and J lost 11 bases, with 11 bases between them.

The sequencing here drew on whole blood, taken in connection with sensitization to the hapten diphenylcyclopropenone (DPC). The V and J genes are TRBV19 and TRBJ1-4; unclear D gene. The receptor was derived from a woman between 40 and 50 years old with alopecia areata. Some clones in this sample may be carry-over from other donors' samples. The CDR3 region has the DNA TGTGCCAGTAGTAGGTCGGCCGGGAAACTGTTTTTT. Its translation is CASSRSAGKLFF.